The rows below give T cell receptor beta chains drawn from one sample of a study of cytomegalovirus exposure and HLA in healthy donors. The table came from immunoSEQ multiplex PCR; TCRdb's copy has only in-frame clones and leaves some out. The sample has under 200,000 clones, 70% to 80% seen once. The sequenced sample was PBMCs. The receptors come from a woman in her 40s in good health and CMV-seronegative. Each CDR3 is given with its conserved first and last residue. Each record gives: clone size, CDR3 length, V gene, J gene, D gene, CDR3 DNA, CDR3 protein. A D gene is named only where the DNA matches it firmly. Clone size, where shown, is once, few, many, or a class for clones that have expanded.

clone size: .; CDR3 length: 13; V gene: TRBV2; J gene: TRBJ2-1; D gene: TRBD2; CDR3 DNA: TGTGCCAGCAGTCAGCGGGGGAGTCTCGAGCAGTTCTTC; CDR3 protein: CASSQRGSLEQFF
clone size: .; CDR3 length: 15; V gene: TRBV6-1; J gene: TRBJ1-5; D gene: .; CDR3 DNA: TGTGCCAGCAGTTCACAGGGTACCCAGGATCAGCCCCAGCATTTT; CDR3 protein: CASSSQGTQDQPQHF
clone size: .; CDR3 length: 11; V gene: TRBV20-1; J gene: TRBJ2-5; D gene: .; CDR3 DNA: TGCAGTGCTTTTCTCGGAGAGACCCAGTACTTC; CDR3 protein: CSAFLGETQYF
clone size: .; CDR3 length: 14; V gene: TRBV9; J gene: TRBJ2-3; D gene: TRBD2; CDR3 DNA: TGTGCCAGCGCTGAAGCGGGAGGCGCAGATACGCAGTATTTT; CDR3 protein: CASAEAGGADTQYF
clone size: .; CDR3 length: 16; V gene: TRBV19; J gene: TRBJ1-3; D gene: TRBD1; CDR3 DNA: TGTGCCAGTAGTACGCCGACAGGGGGGTCTGGAAACACCATATATTTT; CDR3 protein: CASSTPTGGSGNTIYF
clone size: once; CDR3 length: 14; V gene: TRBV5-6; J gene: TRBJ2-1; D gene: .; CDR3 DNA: TGTGCCAGCACCCTGAGCCTAACTAGTTTTGAGCAGTTCTTC; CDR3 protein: CASTLSLTSFEQFF
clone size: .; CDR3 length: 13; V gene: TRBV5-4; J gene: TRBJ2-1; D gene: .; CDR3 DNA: TGTGCCAGCAGCTTCAGGGATGGGAATGAGCAGTTCTTC; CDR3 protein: CASSFRDGNEQFF
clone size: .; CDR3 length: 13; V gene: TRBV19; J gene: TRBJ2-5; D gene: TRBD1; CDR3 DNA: TGTGCCAGTAGTGCTCGGGACAGGGAGACCCAGTACTTC; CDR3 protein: CASSARDRETQYF
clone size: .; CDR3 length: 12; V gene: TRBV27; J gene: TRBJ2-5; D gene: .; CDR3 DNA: TGTGCCAGCAGTTTTACGGGAGAGACCCAGTACTTC; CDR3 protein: CASSFTGETQYF
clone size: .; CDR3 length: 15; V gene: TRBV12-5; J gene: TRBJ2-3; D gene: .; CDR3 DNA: TGTGCTAGTGGTCCTGGGGGGTACGGCGCAGATACGCAGTATTTT; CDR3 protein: CASGPGGYGADTQYF
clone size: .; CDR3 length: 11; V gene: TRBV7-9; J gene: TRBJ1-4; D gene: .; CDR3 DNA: TGTGCCAGCAGCTCAGGGGAGAAACTGTTTTTT; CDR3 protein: CASSSGEKLFF
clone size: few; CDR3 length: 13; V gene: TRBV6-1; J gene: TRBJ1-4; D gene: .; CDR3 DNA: TGTGCCAGCAGTGAAAGGCAGGGAGGAAAACTGTTTTTT; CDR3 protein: CASSERQGGKLFF
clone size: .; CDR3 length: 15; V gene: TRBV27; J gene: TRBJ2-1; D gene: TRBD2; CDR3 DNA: TGTGCCAGCAGTTTAGGACTAGCGGGAGGAGATGAGCAGTTCTTC; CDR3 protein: CASSLGLAGGDEQFF
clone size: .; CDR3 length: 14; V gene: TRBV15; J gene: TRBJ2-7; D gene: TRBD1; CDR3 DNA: TGTGCCACCAGCAGGGGCGGGACAGGACACGAGCAGTACTTC; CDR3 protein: CATSRGGTGHEQYF
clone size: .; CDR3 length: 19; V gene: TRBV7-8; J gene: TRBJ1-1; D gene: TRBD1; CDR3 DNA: TGTGCCAGCAGCCTTAGGCAGCGACAGGGATCCGATCCGGGCACTGAAGCTTTCTTT; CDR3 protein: CASSLRQRQGSDPGTEAFF
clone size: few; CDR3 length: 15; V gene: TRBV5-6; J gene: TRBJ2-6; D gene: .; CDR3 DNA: TGTGCCAGCAGCTACCGGGTTATTGGGGCCAACGTCCTGACTTTC; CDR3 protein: CASSYRVIGANVLTF
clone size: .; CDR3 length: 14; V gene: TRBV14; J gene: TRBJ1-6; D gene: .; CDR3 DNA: TGTGCCAGCAGCCAGAGGGCCATGAATTCACCCCTCCACTTT; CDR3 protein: CASSQRAMNSPLHF
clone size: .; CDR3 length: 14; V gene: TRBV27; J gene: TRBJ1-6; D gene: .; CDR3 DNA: TGTGCCAGCAGTTTACGAGGGTATAATTCACCCCTCCACTTT; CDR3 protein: CASSLRGYNSPLHF
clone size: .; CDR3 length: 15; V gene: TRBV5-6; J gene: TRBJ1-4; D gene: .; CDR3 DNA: TGTGCCAGCAGCTCCTGGGGAGGCACTAATGAAAAACTGTTTTTT; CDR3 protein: CASSSWGGTNEKLFF